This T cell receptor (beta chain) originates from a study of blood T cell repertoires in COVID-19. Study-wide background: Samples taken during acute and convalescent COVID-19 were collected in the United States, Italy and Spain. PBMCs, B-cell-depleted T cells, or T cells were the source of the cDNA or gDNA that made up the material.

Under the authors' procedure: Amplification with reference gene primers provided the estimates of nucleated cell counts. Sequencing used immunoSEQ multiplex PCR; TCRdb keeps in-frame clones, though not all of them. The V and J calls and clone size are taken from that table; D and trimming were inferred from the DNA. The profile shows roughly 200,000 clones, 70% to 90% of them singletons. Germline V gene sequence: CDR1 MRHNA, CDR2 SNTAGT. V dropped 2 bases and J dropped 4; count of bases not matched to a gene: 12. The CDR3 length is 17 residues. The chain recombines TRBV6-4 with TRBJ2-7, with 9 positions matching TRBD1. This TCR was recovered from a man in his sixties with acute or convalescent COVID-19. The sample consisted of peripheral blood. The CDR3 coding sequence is TGTGCCAGCAGTGACCCCAACCGTCGGGACAGGGCGTACGAGCAGTACTTC. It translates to CASSDPNRRDRAYEQYF.